The 20 T cell receptor beta chains given below trace back to one sample, sequenced in a study of tumor and adjacent non-tumor tissue in lung cancer. A modified ARM-PCR protocol with three rounds of nested PCR amplified TCRbeta. A single record per CDR3 protein comes from TCRdb applying MiXCR to the multiplex PCR reads. The table includes 60,000 to 95,000 distinct CDR3 sequences, over 70% detected once. RNA was extracted from bulk tissue without any cell sorting. Sequences were obtained from lung tumor tissue. The origin of the receptors is a woman between 45 and 60 years old with non-small cell lung cancer.

In the case of this clonotype: As the CDR3 is not closed by the conserved phenylalanine or tryptophan, this likely results from a read error. The V and J genes are TRBV2 and TRBJ2-3, with TRBD2 matching over 7 bases. The CDR3 length is 16 residues. CDR1 and CDR2 from the germline V gene are SNHLY and FYNNEI. The CDR3 loop is CASSEGASGYTGTQYY. The CDR3 DNA follows: TGTGCCAGCAGTGAAGGAGCTAGCGGCTACACAGGTACGCAGTATTAT.

In its sample, this clonotype was seen once. V and J are TRBV7-2 and TRBJ2-2, with a weak D call TRBD2 (6 bases). CDR1 is SGHTA, CDR2 FQGNSA, per germline. V lost 9 bases and J 7 bases, leaving 18 bases between the germline ends. The CDR3 is made up of 14 amino acids. CDR3 nucleotides: TGTGCCAGTTACGGGAGAACTTCCATCGGGGAGCTGTTTTTT. Its translation: CASYGRTSIGELFF.

The V and J genes are TRBV5-4 and TRBJ2-3, with 14 bases aligning to TRBD2. The CDR3 extends over 15 amino acids. Germline trimming cut 3 bases from V and 6 bases from J; bases unmatched to any gene: 3. From germline, CDR1 is SGHNT and CDR2 YYREEE (reference sequence). The CDR3 protein is CASSSGTSGSDTQYF. For the CDR3, the DNA is TGTGCCAGCAGCTCTGGGACTAGCGGGAGTGATACGCAGTATTTT.

On this clonotype: A junction boundary mismatches the germline segment, possibly from a read error. This sequence joins TRBV29-1 and TRBJ2-1; possible D gene TRBD2, 6 bases. Germline CDR1 SQVTM, CDR2 ANQGSEA. The CDR3 is made up of 17 amino acids. CDR3 sequence reads: CSVEGFGGVTSHNEHFF. The DNA of the CDR3 is TGCAGCGTTGAAGGGTTCGGCGGGGTAACCTCCCACAATGAGCATTTCTTC.

Concerning this clonotype: One junction end does not reproduce the germline sequence, and a read error may be involved. J is TRBJ2-1 and V is TRBV6-5; 7 positions agree with TRBD2. Germline V gives CDR1 MNHEY, CDR2 SVGAGI. The length of the CDR3 is 15 residues. The CDR3 bases are TGTGCCGGCACCTCCTCGGGACTACTATACAATGAGCACTTCTTC. Its translation is CAGTSSGLLYNEHFF.

In this sample, this clonotype turned up many times. The chain recombines TRBV5-1 with TRBJ1-4; perhaps TRBD1 as D (5 bases). CDR3 size: 17 residues. The V end was cut by 0 bases, the J end by 2 bases, with 14 bases between. Looked up from germline, CDR1 is SGHRS and CDR2 is YFSETQ. The CDR3 loop reads CASSLEGKIGTNEKLFF. CDR3 bases: TGCGCCAGCAGCTTGGAGGGGAAGATCGGGACTAATGAAAAACTGTTTTTT.

Details on this clonotype: An end of the junction differs from the germline gene, which may be a read error. The J gene is TRBJ1-2, the V gene TRBV28, with a weak D call TRBD1 (6 bases). The CDR3 contains 15 residues. Germline V gene data show CDR1 as MDHEN and CDR2 as SYDVKM. In nucleotides, the CDR3 is TGTGCCAGCAGTTTAATGGGGGCCTGGAATTATGGCTACATCTTC. It is translated as CASSLMGAWNYGYIF.

Note on this clonotype: A read error may be the cause here, since a much bigger clone is one base away. This rearrangement joins TRBV20-1 to TRBJ2-7; 12 bases are a match to TRBD2. The CDR3 extends over 16 amino acids. Per the germline V gene, CDR1 is DFQATT and CDR2 is SNEGSKA (reference sequence). Germline trimming cut 6 bases from V and 5 bases from J; bases unmatched to any gene: 14. The CDR3 loop is CSAPGRGRTSGNEQYF. In nucleotides, the CDR3 is TGCAGTGCCCCAGGCAGGGGTCGGACTAGCGGGAACGAGCAGTACTTC.

The rearrangement links TRBV6-6 to TRBJ2-3; tentatively, D is TRBD2 (5 bases). Germline V lookup: CDR1 MNHNY, CDR2 SVGAGI (reference sequence). Trimming removed 8 bases from V and 15 bases from J, with 30 bases in between. The CDR3 runs to 15 residues. In nucleotides, the CDR3 is TGTGCCAGCGGATATAGAGACTACCGCACAGATACGCGATATTTT. Translated, it gives CASGYRDYRTDTRYF.

As for this clonotype: At one end the junction does not follow the germline gene, possibly because of a read error. The chain employs TRBV20-1 and TRBJ1-1; TRBD1 agrees at 7 bases. Germline CDR1 DFQATT, CDR2 SNEGSKA (reference sequence). The CDR3 contains 13 residues. The CDR3 DNA follows: TGCAGTTCAGCCAGGGGGGGGAACACTGAAGCTTCCTTT. Its protein product is CSSARGGNTEASF.

The rearrangement uses TRBV6-5 and TRBJ1-5; 7 bases map to TRBD1. The ends lost 9 bases at V and 10 bases at J; junction bases unmatched: 15. Germline values: CDR1 MNHEY, CDR2 SVGAGI. This CDR3 has 14 amino acids. The CDR3 DNA reads as TGTGCCAGTAGTCTTATACAGGGGAACCAACCCCAGCATTTT. Its translation: CASSLIQGNQPQHF.

As for this clonotype: This could be a read error, since a much larger clone is one nucleotide away. The V gene is TRBV5-1, the J gene TRBJ2-5; 7 bases fit TRBD2. Germline values: CDR1 SGHRS, CDR2 YFSETQ. The CDR3 consists of 15 residues. The CDR3 protein is CTSSLALGGEETQYF. For the CDR3, the DNA is TGCACCAGCAGCTTGGCCTTGGGAGGGGAAGAGACCCAGTACTTC.

In regard to this clonotype: With a much larger clone just one base away, this may be a read error. The chain combines TRBV30 with TRBJ1-1, with D unclear. CDR1 is GTSNPN and CDR2 is SVGIG in the germline V gene (reference sequence). The CDR3 is 13 residues long. The CDR3 bases are TGTACCTGGAGTACCCACAGCAGGACTGAAGCTTTCTTT. This gives the protein CTWSTHSRTEAFF.

As concerns this clonotype: One junction end disagrees with the germline gene, perhaps due to a read error. The chain carries TRBV11-3 and TRBJ2-4, with 7 positions matching TRBD1. Per germline, CDR1 SGHNT and CDR2 YENEEA. This CDR3 has 14 amino acids. The CDR3: CASSSTGERGIHYF. CDR3 bases: TGTGCTAGCAGCTCAACAGGGGAAAGGGGCATTCACTACTTC.

Note on this clonotype: At one of its ends the junction is not consistent with the germline gene, which may arise from a read error. The genes are TRBV11-3 and TRBJ2-2, with 9 bases aligning to TRBD1. The CDR3 runs 15 residues. The germline V gene has CDR1 SGHNT and CDR2 YENEEA. The CDR3 loop reads CASSLYGTGHGELFF. CDR3 sequence (DNA): TGTGCTAGCAGCCTTTACGGGACAGGGCACGGGGAGCTGTTTTTT.

The CDR3 here is CPSSLGGVDTQYF. CDR3 sequence (DNA): TGTCCTAGCAGCTTGGGAGGGGTAGATACGCAGTATTTT. V and J are TRBV5-6 and TRBJ2-3; the match to TRBD2 covers 7 bases. Germline loops: CDR1 SGHDT, CDR2 YYEEEE. The CDR3 runs 13 residues.

To note about this clonotype: The germline gene is not matched at one end of the junction; a read error may be the cause. The rearrangement joins TRBV12-3 or TRBV12-4 to TRBJ2-1, with 9 positions matching TRBD2. This CDR3 has 15 amino acids. CDR3 nucleotides: TGTGCCAGCAGTTTACAGCGGGAGGTTAGGAGTGAGCAATTCTTC. This translates into CASSLQREVRSEQFF.

The chain has TRBV7-3 and TRBJ1-1; no firm D call. Deletions cut 1 base from V and 0 bases from J, with 3 bases between. CDR1 and CDR2 from the germline V gene are SGHTA and FQGTGA. The CDR3 sequence is 13 residues long. CDR3 nucleotide sequence: TGTGCCAGCAGCTTAATGATGAACACTGAAGCTTTCTTT. This gives the protein CASSLMMNTEAFF.

The sample holds one count of this clonotype. This may be a read error: a much more frequent sequence differs by one nucleotide. The missing conserved phenylalanine or tryptophan at the end of this CDR3 makes a read error likely. This sequence joins TRBV5-6 and TRBJ2-3; D may be TRBD2 (6 bases). Trimming shortened V by 1 base and J by 2 bases, and 14 bases separated the two germline ends. The CDR3 is 16 residues long. Germline V gene data show CDR1 as SGHDT and CDR2 as YYEEEE. The CDR3: CASSLYRRALTDTQYL. The CDR3 coding sequence is TGTGCCAGCAGCTTGTACAGGAGGGCCCTCACAGATACGCAGTATCTT.

Comments on this clonotype: A junction end diverges from the germline sequence, so it may reflect a read error. The chain uses TRBV29-1 and TRBJ2-5; 7 bases line up with TRBD2. The CDR3 contains 15 residues. Germline loops: CDR1 SQVTM, CDR2 ANQGSEA. The chain's CDR3 is CSVEDPREDQETQYF. The DNA for the CDR3 is TGCAGCGTTGAAGATCCCCGGGAGGACCAAGAGACCCAATACTTC.